The T cell receptor beta chain described here comes from a study of blood T cell repertoires in COVID-19. On the study more broadly: Samples taken during acute and convalescent COVID-19 were collected in the United States, Italy and Spain. Nucleic acid was either cDNA or gDNA, and it came from T cells, B-cell-depleted T cells, or PBMCs.

Method: immunoSEQ multiplex PCR; TCRdb's copy keeps in-frame clones and lacks some. This table has under 250,000 clones, around 83% appearing once. The CDR3 is 17 amino acids. The V end was cut by 3 bases, the J end by 3 bases, with 18 bases between. The germline CDR1 and CDR2 sequences are MGHRA and YSYEKL. The sequence derives from a man aged 35 to 55 with active or convalescent COVID-19. The V call is TRBV4-1, the J call TRBJ2-1; D is possibly TRBD1 (6 bases). Sequenced material: peripheral blood. The CDR3 DNA reads as TGCGCCAGCAGCCATGCCCCTTCTGGGACAAACTACAATGAGCAGTTCTTC. Translated: CASSHAPSGTNYNEQFF.